The following is a TCR beta chain sequence with its context. No antigen is known for it. The method was immunoSEQ multiplex PCR; TCRdb's version includes in-frame clones alone and lacks a portion of them. The table shows more than 50,000 clones, with about 88% occurring only once. This specimen comes from a study of OX40 agonist ivuxolimab in advanced cancers. Study details: Intravenous ivuxolimab at 0.01 to 10 mg/kg was given to patients every 2 weeks. Participants averaged approximately 61 years of age (range roughly 23 to 80) and were around 80% male.

Germline values: CDR1 WNHNN, CDR2 SYGVQD (reference sequence). With 9 bases removed from V and 6 bases from J, the gap between germline ends came to 9 bases. The CDR3 consists of 10 residues. Notes on the study in general: CD8+ T cells averaged more expanded clones than CD4+.

The rearrangement joins TRBV10-1 to TRBJ2-7; D is unresolved. The starting material was CD4+ or CD8+ T cells sorted from blood, obtained in a trial of the OX40 agonist ivuxolimab. The source is an adult with an advanced solid tumor such as melanoma, head and neck, liver or kidney cancer. The CDR3 sequence is CARLEAEQYF. The CDR3 DNA reads as TGCGCCAGGCTAGAAGCCGAGCAGTACTTC.